These 24 T cell receptor beta chains share one sample of origin, sequenced in a study of cytomegalovirus exposure and HLA in healthy donors. The study ran its PCR with 60 Vbeta and 13 Jbeta primers. Sequencing used immunoSEQ multiplex PCR; TCRdb keeps in-frame clones, though not all of them. Of 100,000 to 150,000 clones listed, approximately 78% are singletons. The material sequenced was PBMCs. These TCRs come from a man aged 30 to 45 in good health and CMV-seropositive.

This chain connects TRBV27 to TRBJ2-5; 14 bases agree with TRBD2. Looked up from germline, CDR1 is MNHEY and CDR2 is SMNVEV (reference sequence). J gave up 5 bases and V 1 base, and 6 bases lay outside the gene matches. The CDR3 runs 17 residues. CDR3 residues: CASSLFWTSGRIETQYF. CDR3 nucleotide sequence: TGTGCCAGCAGTTTATTCTGGACTAGCGGGAGGATTGAGACCCAGTACTTC.

In its sample, this clone was seen once. The chain joins TRBV9 to TRBJ2-1; D gene ambiguous. Germline V lookup: CDR1 SGDLS, CDR2 YYNGEE. This CDR3 region has 15 residues. Trimming pared 1 base from V and 1 base from J, leaving 9 bases between. The CDR3 sequence: CASSVMADSYNEQFF. CDR3 coding DNA: TGTGCCAGCAGCGTAATGGCCGATTCCTACAATGAGCAGTTCTTC.

V and J are TRBV6-5 and TRBJ1-1; TRBD1 matches 12 bases. Trimming removed 2 bases from V and 4 bases from J; junction bases left unmatched: 2. The germline V gene has CDR1 MNHEY and CDR2 SVGAGI. The CDR3 consists of 15 residues. The CDR3 region is CASSYQGQGATEAFF. The DNA of the CDR3 is TGTGCCAGCAGTTACCAGGGACAGGGGGCCACTGAAGCTTTCTTT.

The gene calls are TRBV7-9 and TRBJ2-7; tentatively, D is TRBD1 (5 bases). CDR1 is SEHNR and CDR2 is FQNEAQ in the germline V gene (reference sequence). CDR3 length equals 12 residues. V lost 4 bases to trimming and J lost 3 bases, with 7 bases between them. CDR3 sequence reads: CASSYQGYEQYF. For the CDR3, the DNA is TGTGCCAGCAGCTATCAGGGCTACGAGCAGTACTTC.

J is TRBJ1-2 and V is TRBV13; D perhaps matches TRBD1 (6 bases). Trimming left V 3 bases short and J 0 bases short, with 17 bases between. The CDR3 totals 17 residues. Germline V gene lookup returns CDR1 PRHDT and CDR2 FYEKMQ (reference sequence). The CDR3 bases are TGTGCCAGCAGCTTGGGGGCACCCCAACTCTCTAACTATGGCTACACCTTC. Translation: CASSLGAPQLSNYGYTF. Filled out from reference TRBV13 and TRBJ1-2, the complete variable domain reads AAGVIQSPRHLIKEKRETATLKCYPIPRHDTVYWYQQGPGQDPQFLISFYEKMQSDKGSIPDRFSAQQFSDYHSELNMSSLELGDSALYFCASSLGAPQLSNYGYTFGSGTRLTVV.

The genes are TRBV27 and TRBJ2-7, with 10 bases that match TRBD2. CDR3 length: 15 amino acids. Per germline, CDR1 MNHEY and CDR2 SMNVEV (reference sequence). V lost 0 bases, J lost 5 bases, and 4 bases stayed unmatched. The CDR3 sequence is CASSLSASGSHEQYF. The DNA for the CDR3 is TGTGCCAGCAGTTTATCTGCTAGCGGGAGTCACGAGCAGTACTTC.

V usage is TRBV29-1 and J usage is TRBJ2-5; maybe TRBD1 (5 bases). The CDR3 length is 13 residues. Germline lookup yields CDR1 SQVTM and CDR2 ANQGSEA. The V end was cut by 6 bases, the J end by 5 bases, with 16 bases between. The CDR3 region is CSVQGLVRETQYF. As DNA, the CDR3 is TGCAGCGTCCAGGGTTTAGTTCGGGAGACCCAGTACTTC.

The chain links TRBV5-1 to TRBJ1-3; 7 nucleotides match TRBD1. CDR1 is SGHRS and CDR2 is YFSETQ in the germline V gene. The CDR3 contains 17 residues. V lost 0 bases, J lost 0 bases, and 6 bases stayed unmatched. CDR3 DNA sequence: TGCGCCAGCAGCTTGGCCACAGGACAGGCCTCTGGAAACACCATATATTTT. Its protein is CASSLATGQASGNTIYF. The full variable domain, its missing parts supplied by reference TRBV5-1 and TRBJ1-3, is KAGVTQTPRYLIKTRGQQVTLSCSPISGHRSVSWYQQTPGQGLQFLFEYFSETQRNKGNFPGRFSGRQFSNSRSEMNVSTLELGDSALYLCASSLATGQASGNTIYFGEGSWLTVV.

This sequence joins TRBV7-2 and TRBJ2-2, with 9 bases identical to TRBD1. This CDR3 is 18 amino acids long. Trimming took 3 bases from V and 5 from J; bases not matched to a gene: 13. CDR1 SGHTA and CDR2 FQGNSA come from the germline V gene. The CDR3 DNA reads as TGTGCCAGCAGCTTCCGGGGACCCGGGACAGGGTGGACCGGGGAGCTGTTTTTT. Its translation: CASSFRGPGTGWTGELFF.

As DNA, the CDR3 is TGTGCCTGGAGGCGGGGGGCAGTCGGGGAGCTGTTTTTT. It translates to CAWRRGAVGELFF. The V gene is TRBV30, the J gene TRBJ2-2, with 8 bases matching TRBD2. The CDR3 loop spans 13 amino acids. In germline, CDR1 is GTSNPN, CDR2 SVGIG (reference sequence). Trimming took 3 bases from V and 7 from J; bases not matched to a gene: 4.

This chain joins TRBV11-3 and TRBJ2-2; 9 bases map to TRBD1. Germline assignment: CDR1 SGHNT and CDR2 YENEEA. V shed 5 bases and J 6 bases; nucleotides not matched to a gene: 10. The CDR3 is made up of 16 amino acids. CDR3 DNA sequence: TGTGCCAGCAGCCCCGGGGAGGGGACAGGGTCCGGGGAGCTGTTTTTT. Amino acids: CASSPGEGTGSGELFF.

In nucleotides, the CDR3 is TGTGCCAGCAGCTTAGTAGCGGGAGGCACAGATACGCAGTATTTT. Translated: CASSLVAGGTDTQYF. The chain recombines TRBV7-7 with TRBJ2-3, with 9 bases matching TRBD2. The CDR3 sequence is 15 residues long. Germline V gene data show CDR1 as SSHAT and CDR2 as FNYEAQ (reference sequence). V dropped 1 base and J dropped 1; count of bases not matched to a gene: 0.

There are a few counts of this clone. The chain uses TRBV25-1 and TRBJ2-3, with 7 nucleotides matching TRBD2. V trimming: 4 bases; J trimming: 0 bases; junction bases outside the gene matches: 10. Germline lookup yields CDR1 MGHDK and CDR2 SYGVNS. This CDR3 contains 17 residues. This CDR3 is CASSGTRFSGSTDTQYF. The CDR3 DNA reads as TGTGCCAGCAGTGGAACTAGATTTAGCGGGAGCACAGATACGCAGTATTTT.

This clone has ten or more counts. The V gene is TRBV4-3, the J gene TRBJ2-6; 7 nucleotides match TRBD2. The CDR3 sequence is 16 residues long. Per the germline V gene, CDR1 is LGHNA and CDR2 is YSLEER. V lost 0 bases to trimming and J lost 2 bases; unmatched junction nucleotides: 1. CDR3 bases: TGCGCCAGCAGCCAAGATGGGGGGGCTGGGGCCAACGTCCTGACTTTC. Protein: CASSQDGGAGANVLTF.

This sequence joins TRBV28 and TRBJ1-5, with D possibly being TRBD1 (5 bases). The ends were cut back, 8 bases at V and 6 bases at J, with 14 bases in the middle. CDR1 and CDR2 (germline): MDHEN, SYDVKM. The CDR3 covers 13 residues. This chain's CDR3 is CASFGRGSQPQHF. DNA for the CDR3: TGTGCCAGCTTTGGGAGGGGAAGTCAGCCCCAGCATTTT.

This chain joins TRBV4-2 and TRBJ2-3, with 11 bases matching TRBD2. The CDR3 loop spans 18 amino acids. CDR1 and CDR2 from the germline V gene are LGHNA and YNFKEQ. J lost 4 bases, V lost 2 bases, and 11 bases had no gene match. Here the CDR3 DNA reads TGTGCCAGCAGCCAATTAGGTAGCGGGAGGGCCAGGGCAGATACGCAGTATTTT. Translation gives CASSQLGSGRARADTQYF.

This clone has only one observation. The chain carries TRBV4-3 and TRBJ2-2; 8 nucleotides align to TRBD2. Unmatched junction bases numbered 11, after V lost 3 bases and J lost 8 bases. The CDR3 sequence is 16 residues long. Germline CDR1 LGHNA, CDR2 YSLEER. The CDR3 bases are TGCGCCAGCAGCCAGGAAACCGGGACTAGTTCTGGGGAGCTGTTTTTT. Residues: CASSQETGTSSGELFF.

This rearrangement joins TRBV29-1 to TRBJ2-2; 7 bases agree with TRBD1. The trim removed 6 bases at V and 1 base at J, leaving 2 bases unmatched. Germline V lookup: CDR1 SQVTM, CDR2 ANQGSEA. This CDR3 has 13 amino acids. In DNA, the CDR3 is TGCAGCGTATGGACAGGGAACACCGGGGAGCTGTTTTTT. This codes for CSVWTGNTGELFF.

J is TRBJ1-1 and V is TRBV10-2; 8 nucleotides align to TRBD1. CDR3 length: 12 residues. Germline trimming cut 6 bases from V and 4 bases from J; bases unmatched to any gene: 1. Germline CDR1 reads WSHSY; CDR2 reads SAAADI. The chain's CDR3 is CASRDRVTEAFF. The CDR3 DNA reads as TGCGCCAGCAGGGACAGGGTCACTGAAGCTTTCTTT.

CDR3: CASSLLRNTGELFF. DNA of the CDR3: TGTGCCAGCAGCCTCCTGCGTAACACCGGGGAGCTGTTTTTT. The chain uses TRBV4-2 and TRBJ2-2, with D hard to call. Per germline, CDR1 LGHNA and CDR2 YNFKEQ. The CDR3 spans 14 residues. The V gene lost 4 bases and the J gene lost 2 bases, with 8 bases spanning the gap.

This CDR3 is CATSRGTGVLYEQYF. As DNA, the CDR3 is TGTGCCACCAGCAGGGGGACAGGGGTTCTCTACGAGCAGTACTTC. J is TRBJ2-7 and V is TRBV15, with TRBD1 matching over 10 bases. In germline, CDR1 is LNHNV, CDR2 YYDKDF (reference sequence). CDR3 length: 15 residues. Germline trimming cut 3 bases from V and 3 bases from J; bases unmatched to any gene: 5.

The chain uses TRBV18 and TRBJ1-1, with TRBD1 matching over 8 bases. This CDR3 has 17 amino acids. Germline V gene lookup returns CDR1 KGHSH and CDR2 LQKENI. V was clipped by 2 bases and J by 0 bases; unmatched bases: 8. The DNA for the CDR3 is TGTGCCAGCTCACCATTAATCACAGGGGGGCTGAACACTGAAGCTTTCTTT. Its translation is CASSPLITGGLNTEAFF. The full variable domain, rest sourced from reference TRBV18 and TRBJ1-1, is NAGVMQNPRHLVRRRGQEARLRCSPMKGHSHVYWYRQLPEEGLKFMVYLQKENIIDESGMPKERFSAEFPKEGPSILRIQQVVRGDSAAYFCASSPLITGGLNTEAFFGQGTRLTVV.

The chain has TRBV29-1 and TRBJ2-5; 14 nucleotides match TRBD2. After removal of 4 bases from V and 1 base from J, the junction contained 5 bases not matched to a gene. Germline loops: CDR1 SQVTM, CDR2 ANQGSEA. This CDR3 has 16 amino acids. The chain's CDR3 is CSVAATSGRVQETQYF. The CDR3 region has the DNA TGCAGCGTTGCCGCGACTAGCGGGAGGGTCCAAGAGACCCAGTACTTC.

V is TRBV6-5 and J is TRBJ2-7; tentatively, D is TRBD2 (5 bases). The V end was cut by 4 bases, the J end by 7 bases, with 23 bases between. Germline V lookup: CDR1 MNHEY, CDR2 SVGAGI. CDR3 size: 16 residues. In DNA, the CDR3 is TGTGCCAGCAGTTCTTCAGCTAGCAGCGCTCTCTGGGAGCAGTACTTC. Translation gives CASSSSASSALWEQYF.